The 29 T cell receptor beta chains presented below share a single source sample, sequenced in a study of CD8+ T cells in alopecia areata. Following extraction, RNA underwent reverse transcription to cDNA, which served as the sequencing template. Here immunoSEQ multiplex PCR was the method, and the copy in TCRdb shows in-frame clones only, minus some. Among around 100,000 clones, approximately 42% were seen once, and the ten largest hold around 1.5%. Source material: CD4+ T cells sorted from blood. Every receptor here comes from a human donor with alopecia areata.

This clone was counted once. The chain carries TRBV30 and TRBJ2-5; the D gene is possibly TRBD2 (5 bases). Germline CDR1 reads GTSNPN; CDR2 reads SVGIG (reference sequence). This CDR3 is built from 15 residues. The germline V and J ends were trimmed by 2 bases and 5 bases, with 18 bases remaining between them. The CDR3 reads CAWSRLHNSGETQYF. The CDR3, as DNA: TGTGCCTGGAGTCGACTACACAACTCCGGTGAGACCCAGTACTTC.

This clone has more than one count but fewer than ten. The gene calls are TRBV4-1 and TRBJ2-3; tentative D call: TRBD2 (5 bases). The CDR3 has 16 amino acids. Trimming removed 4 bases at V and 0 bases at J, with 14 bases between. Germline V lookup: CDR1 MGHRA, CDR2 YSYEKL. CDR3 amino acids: CASSRDWRTSTDTQYF. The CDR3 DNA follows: TGCGCCAGCAGCCGAGACTGGAGGACTAGCACAGATACGCAGTATTTT.

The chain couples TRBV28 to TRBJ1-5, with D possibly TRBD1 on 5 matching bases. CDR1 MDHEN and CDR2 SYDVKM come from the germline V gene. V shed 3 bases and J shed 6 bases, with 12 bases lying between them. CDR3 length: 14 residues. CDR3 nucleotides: TGTGCCAGCAGTTTGGGCGGGGGTGTTCAGCCCCAGCATTTT. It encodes CASSLGGGVQPQHF.

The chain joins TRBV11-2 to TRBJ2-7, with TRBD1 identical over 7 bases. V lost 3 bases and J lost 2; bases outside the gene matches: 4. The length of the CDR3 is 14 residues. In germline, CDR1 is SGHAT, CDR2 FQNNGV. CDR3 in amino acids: CASSLRQGPYEQYF. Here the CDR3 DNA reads TGTGCCAGCAGCTTGAGACAGGGACCCTACGAGCAGTACTTC.

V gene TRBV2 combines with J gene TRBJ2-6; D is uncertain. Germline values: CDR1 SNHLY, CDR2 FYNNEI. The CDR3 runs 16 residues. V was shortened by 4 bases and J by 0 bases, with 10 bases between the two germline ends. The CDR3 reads CASSGSLFSGANVLTF. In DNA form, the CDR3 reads TGTGCCAGCAGTGGTAGTCTTTTCTCTGGGGCCAACGTCCTGACTTTC.

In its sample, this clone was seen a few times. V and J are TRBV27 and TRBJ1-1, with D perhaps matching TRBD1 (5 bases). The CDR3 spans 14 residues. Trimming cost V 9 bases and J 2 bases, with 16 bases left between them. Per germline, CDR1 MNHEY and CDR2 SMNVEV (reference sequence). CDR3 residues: CASSWTYQNTEAFF. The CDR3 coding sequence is TGTGCCAGTTCGTGGACATACCAAAACACTGAAGCTTTCTTT.

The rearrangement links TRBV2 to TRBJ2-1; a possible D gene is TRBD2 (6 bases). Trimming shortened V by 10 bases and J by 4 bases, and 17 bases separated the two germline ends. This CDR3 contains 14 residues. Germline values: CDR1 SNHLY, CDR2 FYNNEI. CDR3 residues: CATRGGEKYNEQFF. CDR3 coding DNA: TGTGCCACTCGGGGCGGGGAGAAGTACAATGAGCAGTTCTTC. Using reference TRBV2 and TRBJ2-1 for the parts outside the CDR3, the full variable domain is EPEVTQTPSHQVTQMGQEVILRCVPISNHLYFYWYRQILGQKVEFLVSFYNNEISEKSEIFDDQFSVERPDGSNFTLKIRSTKLEDSAMYFCATRGGEKYNEQFFGPGTRLTVL.

The CDR3 coding sequence is TGTGCCTGGAGTGTCGGAGTTGGTGGAAACACCATATATTTT. It codes for CAWSVGVGGNTIYF. The rearrangement joins TRBV30 to TRBJ1-3; no definite D call. CDR1 GTSNPN and CDR2 SVGIG come from the germline V gene (reference sequence). Trimming removed 0 bases at V and 3 bases at J, with 9 bases between. This CDR3 has 14 amino acids.

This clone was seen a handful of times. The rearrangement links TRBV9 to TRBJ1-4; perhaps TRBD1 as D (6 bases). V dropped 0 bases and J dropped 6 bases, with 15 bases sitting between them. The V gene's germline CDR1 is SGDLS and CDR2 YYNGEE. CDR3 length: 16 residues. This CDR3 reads CASSVGPAGADEKLFF. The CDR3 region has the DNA TGTGCCAGCAGCGTAGGGCCCGCGGGGGCCGATGAAAAACTGTTTTTT.

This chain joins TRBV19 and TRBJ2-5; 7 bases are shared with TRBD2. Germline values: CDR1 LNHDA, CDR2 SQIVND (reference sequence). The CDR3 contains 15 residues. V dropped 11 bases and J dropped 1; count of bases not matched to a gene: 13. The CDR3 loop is CASSRASGSQETQYF. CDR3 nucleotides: TGTGCCTCATCTCGGGCTAGCGGATCCCAAGAGACCCAGTACTTC.

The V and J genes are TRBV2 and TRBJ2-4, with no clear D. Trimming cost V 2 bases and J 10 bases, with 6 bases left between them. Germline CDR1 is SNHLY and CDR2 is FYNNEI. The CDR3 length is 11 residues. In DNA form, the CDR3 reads TGTGCCAGCAGTGAAATGACTATTCAGTACTTC. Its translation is CASSEMTIQYF. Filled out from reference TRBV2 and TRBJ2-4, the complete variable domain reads EPEVTQTPSHQVTQMGQEVILRCVPISNHLYFYWYRQILGQKVEFLVSFYNNEISEKSEIFDDQFSVERPDGSNFTLKIRSTKLEDSAMYFCASSEMTIQYFGAGTRLSVL.

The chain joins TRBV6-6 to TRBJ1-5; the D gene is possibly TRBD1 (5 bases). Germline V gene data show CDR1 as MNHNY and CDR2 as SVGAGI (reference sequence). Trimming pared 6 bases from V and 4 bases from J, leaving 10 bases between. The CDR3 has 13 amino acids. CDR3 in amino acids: CASSNGGNQPQHF. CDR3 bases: TGTGCCAGCAGCAACGGGGGAAATCAGCCCCAGCATTTT.

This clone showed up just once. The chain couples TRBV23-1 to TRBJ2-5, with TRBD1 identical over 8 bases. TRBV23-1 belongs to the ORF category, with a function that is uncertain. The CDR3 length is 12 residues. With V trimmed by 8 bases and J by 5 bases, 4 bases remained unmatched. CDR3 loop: CASGQGRETQYF. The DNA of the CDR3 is TGCGCCAGCGGACAGGGAAGGGAGACCCAGTACTTC.

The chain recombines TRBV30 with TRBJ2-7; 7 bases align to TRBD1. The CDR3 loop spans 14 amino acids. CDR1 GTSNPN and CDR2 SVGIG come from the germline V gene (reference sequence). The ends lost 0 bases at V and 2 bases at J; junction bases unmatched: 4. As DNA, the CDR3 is TGTGCCTGGAGTGTACGGGACAGAACCTACGAGCAGTACTTC. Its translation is CAWSVRDRTYEQYF.

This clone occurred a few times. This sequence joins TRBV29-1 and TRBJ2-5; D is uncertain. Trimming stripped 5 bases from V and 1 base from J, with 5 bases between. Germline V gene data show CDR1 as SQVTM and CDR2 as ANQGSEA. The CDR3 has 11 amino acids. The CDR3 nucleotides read TGCAGCGTTAACAGCCAAGAGACCCAGTACTTC. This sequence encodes CSVNSQETQYF.

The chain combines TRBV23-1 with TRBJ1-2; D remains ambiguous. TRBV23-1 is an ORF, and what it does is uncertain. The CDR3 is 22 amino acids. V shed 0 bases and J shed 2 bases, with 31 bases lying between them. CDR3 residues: CASSQSPGEGPEDFWANYGYTF. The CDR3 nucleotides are TGCGCCAGCAGTCAATCCCCCGGAGAGGGTCCCGAGGACTTCTGGGCAAACTATGGCTACACCTTC.

In DNA, the CDR3 is TGTGCCAGTACCCCCGCGAGGGGACAGGGGTCCTACACCTTC. This codes for CASTPARGQGSYTF. The gene calls are TRBV19 and TRBJ1-2; 10 bases line up with TRBD1. The CDR3 consists of 14 residues. Per the germline V gene, CDR1 is LNHDA and CDR2 is SQIVND (reference sequence). V lost 7 bases, J lost 10 bases, and 12 bases stayed unmatched. The entire variable domain, with the rest obtained from reference TRBV19 and TRBJ1-2, is as follows: DGGITQSPKYLFRKEGQNVTLSCEQNLNHDAMYWYRQDPGQGLRLIYYSQIVNDFQKGDIAEGYSVSREKKESFPLTVTSAQKNPTAFYLCASTPARGQGSYTFGSGTRLTVV.

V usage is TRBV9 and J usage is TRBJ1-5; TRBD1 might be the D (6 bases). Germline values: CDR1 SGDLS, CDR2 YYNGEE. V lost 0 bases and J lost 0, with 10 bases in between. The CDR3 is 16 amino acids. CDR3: CASSVEAGVSNQPQHF. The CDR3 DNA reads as TGTGCCAGCAGCGTAGAGGCAGGGGTTAGCAATCAGCCCCAGCATTTT. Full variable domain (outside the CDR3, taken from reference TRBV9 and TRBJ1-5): DSGVTQTPKHLITATGQRVTLRCSPRSGDLSVYWYQQSLDQGLQFLIQYYNGEERAKGNILERFSAQQFPDLHSELNLSSLELGDSALYFCASSVEAGVSNQPQHFGDGTRLSIL.

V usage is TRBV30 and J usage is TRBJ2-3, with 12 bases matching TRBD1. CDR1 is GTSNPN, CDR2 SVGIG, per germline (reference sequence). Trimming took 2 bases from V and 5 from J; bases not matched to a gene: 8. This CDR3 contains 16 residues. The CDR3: CAWSLRDRGLGDTQYF. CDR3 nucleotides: TGTGCCTGGAGTCTCCGGGACAGGGGGCTTGGAGATACGCAGTATTTT.

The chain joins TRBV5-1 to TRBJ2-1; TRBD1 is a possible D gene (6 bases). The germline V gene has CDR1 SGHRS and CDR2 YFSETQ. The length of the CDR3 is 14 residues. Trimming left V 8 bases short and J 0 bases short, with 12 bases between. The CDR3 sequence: CARITGSSYNEQFF. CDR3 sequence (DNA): TGCGCCAGGATAACAGGGAGCTCCTACAATGAGCAGTTCTTC.

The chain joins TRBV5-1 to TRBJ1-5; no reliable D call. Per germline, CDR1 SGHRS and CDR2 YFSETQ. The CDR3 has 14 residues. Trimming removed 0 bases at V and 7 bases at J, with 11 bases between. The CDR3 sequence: CASSLDSVEQPQHF. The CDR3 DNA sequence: TGCGCCAGCAGCTTGGATTCGGTGGAGCAGCCCCAGCATTTT. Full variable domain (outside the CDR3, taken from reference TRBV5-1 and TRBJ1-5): KAGVTQTPRYLIKTRGQQVTLSCSPISGHRSVSWYQQTPGQGLQFLFEYFSETQRNKGNFPGRFSGRQFSNSRSEMNVSTLELGDSALYLCASSLDSVEQPQHFGDGTRLSIL.

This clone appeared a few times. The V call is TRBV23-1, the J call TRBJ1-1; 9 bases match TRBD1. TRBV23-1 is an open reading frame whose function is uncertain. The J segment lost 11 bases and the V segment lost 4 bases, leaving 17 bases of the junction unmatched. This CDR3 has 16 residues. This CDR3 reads CASSLVGGQGNSGAFF. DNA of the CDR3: TGCGCCAGCAGTCTGGTGGGAGGACAGGGGAACTCTGGGGCTTTCTTT.

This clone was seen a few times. CDR3 in amino acids: CASSQQWIGDEQFF. Here the CDR3 DNA reads TGTGCCAGCAGCCAACAATGGATCGGGGATGAGCAGTTCTTC. The chain recombines TRBV14 with TRBJ2-1; TRBD2 might be the D (5 bases). The CDR3 is made up of 14 amino acids. Trimming took off 2 bases at V and 8 bases at J, with 13 bases between the two ends. CDR1 is SGHDN, CDR2 FVKESK, per germline.

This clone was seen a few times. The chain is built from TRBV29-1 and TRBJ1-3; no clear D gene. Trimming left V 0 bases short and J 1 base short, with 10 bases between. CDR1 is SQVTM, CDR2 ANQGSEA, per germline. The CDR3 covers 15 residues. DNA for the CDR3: TGCAGCGTTGAAGATCGAAGGGAATCTGGAAACACCATATATTTT. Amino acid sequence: CSVEDRRESGNTIYF. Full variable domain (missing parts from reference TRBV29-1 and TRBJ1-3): SAVISQKPSRDICQRGTSLTIQCQVDSQVTMMFWYRQQPGQSLTLIATANQGSEATYESGFVIDKFPISRPNLTFSTLTVSNMSPEDSSIYLCSVEDRRESGNTIYFGEGSWLTVV.

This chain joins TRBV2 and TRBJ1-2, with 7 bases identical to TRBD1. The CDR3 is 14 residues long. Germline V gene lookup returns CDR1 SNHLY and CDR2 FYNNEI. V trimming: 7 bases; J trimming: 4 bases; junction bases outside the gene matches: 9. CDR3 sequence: CASNSGQLIYGYTF. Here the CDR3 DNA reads TGTGCCAGCAACTCGGGACAGCTCATCTATGGCTACACCTTC.

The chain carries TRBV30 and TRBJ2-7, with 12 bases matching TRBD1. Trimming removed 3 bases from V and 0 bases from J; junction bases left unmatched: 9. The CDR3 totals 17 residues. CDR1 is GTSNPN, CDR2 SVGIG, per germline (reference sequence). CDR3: CAWRPTGTGGASYEQYF. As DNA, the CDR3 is TGTGCCTGGAGACCAACCGGGACAGGGGGCGCCTCCTACGAGCAGTACTTC.

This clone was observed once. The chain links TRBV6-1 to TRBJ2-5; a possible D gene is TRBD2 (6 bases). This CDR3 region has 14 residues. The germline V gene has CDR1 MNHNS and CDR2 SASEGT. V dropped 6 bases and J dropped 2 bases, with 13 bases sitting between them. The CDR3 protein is CASSELARQETQYF. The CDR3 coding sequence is TGTGCCAGCAGCGAACTAGCCCGACAAGAGACCCAGTACTTC.

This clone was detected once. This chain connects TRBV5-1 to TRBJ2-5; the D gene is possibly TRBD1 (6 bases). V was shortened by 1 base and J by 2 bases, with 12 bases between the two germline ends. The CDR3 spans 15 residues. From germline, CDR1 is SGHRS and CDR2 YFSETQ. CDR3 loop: CASSLQGTPQETQYF. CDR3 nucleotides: TGCGCCAGCAGCTTGCAAGGGACACCTCAAGAGACCCAGTACTTC. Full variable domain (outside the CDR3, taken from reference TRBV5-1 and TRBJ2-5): KAGVTQTPRYLIKTRGQQVTLSCSPISGHRSVSWYQQTPGQGLQFLFEYFSETQRNKGNFPGRFSGRQFSNSRSEMNVSTLELGDSALYLCASSLQGTPQETQYFGPGTRLLVL.

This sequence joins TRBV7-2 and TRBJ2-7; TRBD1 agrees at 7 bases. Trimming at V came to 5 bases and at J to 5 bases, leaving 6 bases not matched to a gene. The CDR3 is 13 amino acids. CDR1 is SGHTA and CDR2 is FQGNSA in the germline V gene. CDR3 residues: CASSRRQGHEQYF. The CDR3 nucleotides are TGTGCCAGCAGCCGCCGACAGGGCCACGAGCAGTACTTC.